One and the same sample provided the 16 T cell receptor beta chains below, sequenced in a study of spatial heterogeneity in lung cancer. TCRdb called the 5' RACE reads again in MiXCR, with one record for every CDR3 protein. The repertoire has some 15,000 distinct CDR3 sequences, about 9.5% of them found once; the top ten carry about 29%. Time point reported: sample taken at primary tumor resection. Whole RNA from tumor, nontumor lung or frozen PBMC was sequenced unsorted. Specimen: PBMCs, collected at surgery. The origin of the receptors is a male donor with early-stage non-small cell lung cancer.

This clonotype was observed many times. This chain joins TRBV11-2 and TRBJ1-1; D is unresolved. Trimming removed 2 bases from V and 2 bases from J, with 6 bases in between. CDR3 length equals 13 residues. From germline, CDR1 is SGHAT and CDR2 FQNNGV. The CDR3 region is CASSLMINTEAFF. The CDR3 region has the DNA TGTGCCAGCAGCTTAATGATAAACACTGAAGCTTTCTTT. The entire variable domain, with the rest obtained from reference TRBV11-2 and TRBJ1-1, is as follows: EAGVAQSPRYKIIEKRQSVAFWCNPISGHATLYWYQQILGQGPKLLIQFQNNGVVDDSQLPKDRFSAERLKGVDSTLKIQPAKLEDSAVYLCASSLMINTEAFFGQGTRLTVV.

This clonotype has at least ten counts. The rearrangement joins TRBV7-2 to TRBJ2-5; TRBD2 matches at 12 bases. Germline CDR1 reads SGHTA; CDR2 reads FQGNSA. This CDR3 comprises 16 residues. Trimming cost V 1 base and J 4 bases; bases outside gene matches: 4. This CDR3 is CASSLVPSGRAETQYF. The DNA of the CDR3 is TGTGCCAGCAGCTTAGTTCCTAGCGGGAGGGCAGAGACCCAGTACTTC. Filled out from reference TRBV7-2 and TRBJ2-5, the complete variable domain reads GAGVSQSPSNKVTEKGKDVELRCDPISGHTALYWYRQSLGQGLEFLIYFQGNSAPDKSGLPSDRFSAERTGGSVSTLTIQRTQQEDSAVYLCASSLVPSGRAETQYFGPGTRLLVL.

This clonotype was observed at least ten times. V gene TRBV7-9 combines with J gene TRBJ2-4, with 14 nucleotides matching TRBD2. The CDR3 has 17 residues. Germline CDR1 is SEHNR and CDR2 is FQNEAQ (reference sequence). V dropped 0 bases and J dropped 9; count of bases not matched to a gene: 7. For the CDR3, the DNA is TGTGCCAGCAGCTTAGCGGGACTAGCGGGAGAGAGGAGCATTCAGTACTTC. Protein: CASSLAGLAGERSIQYF.

Concerning this clonotype itself: The junction differs from germline at one of its ends, possibly a read error. The rearrangement links TRBV4-1 to TRBJ2-1; D possibly corresponds to TRBD1 (6 bases). The germline V gene encodes CDR1 MGHRA and CDR2 YSYEKL. The CDR3 has 14 amino acids. CDR3 in DNA: TGCGCCAGCGGCCAGGTTGCAGGGGTTACGGAGCAGTTCTTC. It yields the protein CASGQVAGVTEQFF.

This clonotype has a count of ten or more. The CDR3 DNA sequence: TGTGCCAGCAGCGTAAACCCGGGGAGGGAAGAGACCCAGTACTTC. It is translated as CASSVNPGREETQYF. The gene calls are TRBV9 and TRBJ2-5, with 7 bases aligning to TRBD2. From germline, CDR1 is SGDLS and CDR2 YYNGEE. V shed 1 base, J shed 3 bases, and the junction held 6 bases outside the gene matches. This CDR3 is 15 amino acids long.

This clonotype has a count of ten or more. The V and J genes are TRBV7-9 and TRBJ1-1; D is perhaps TRBD1 (6 bases). The CDR3 spans 14 residues. Trimming pared 5 bases from V and 6 bases from J, leaving 16 bases between. Germline lookup yields CDR1 SEHNR and CDR2 FQNEAQ (reference sequence). CDR3 sequence: CASSVSLGGSEAFF. The CDR3 region has the DNA TGTGCCAGCAGCGTGAGTCTGGGGGGCTCTGAAGCTTTCTTT.

By proportion, this clonotype is medium-sized (0.01 to 0.1%). This chain links TRBV7-9 with TRBJ2-3, with unresolved D. This CDR3 is 14 amino acids long. Per germline, CDR1 SEHNR and CDR2 FQNEAQ (reference sequence). V lost 1 base and J 2 bases, leaving 7 bases between the germline ends. CDR3 in DNA: TGTGCCAGCAGCTTAGTCGGGCACACAGATACGCAGTATTTT. Protein: CASSLVGHTDTQYF. Complete variable domain (other parts from reference TRBV7-9 and TRBJ2-3): DTGVSQNPRHKITKRGQNVTFRCDPISEHNRLYWYRQTLGQGPEFLTYFQNEAQLEKSRLLSDRFSAERPKGSFSTLEIQRTEQGDSAMYLCASSLVGHTDTQYFGPGTRLTVL.

In its sample, this clonotype was seen a few times. V is TRBV9 and J is TRBJ2-7; TRBD2 agrees at 9 bases. The germline gives CDR1 SGDLS, CDR2 YYNGEE. J gave up 6 bases and V 1 base, and 8 bases lay outside the gene matches. The CDR3 loop spans 15 amino acids. The CDR3 spells CASSVYGGRGAEQYF. The DNA of the CDR3 is TGTGCCAGCAGCGTATACGGCGGGAGGGGGGCCGAGCAGTACTTC.

This clonotype was picked up many times. V usage is TRBV7-2 and J usage is TRBJ2-5, with 10 bases that match TRBD2. This CDR3 has 17 residues. Germline V gene data show CDR1 as SGHTA and CDR2 as FQGNSA. V lost 1 base, J lost 3 bases, and 8 bases stayed unmatched. CDR3 DNA: TGTGCCAGCAGCTTAGTGGCCGGGACTAGCGCAAAAGAGACCCAGTACTTC. Its protein product is CASSLVAGTSAKETQYF.

This clonotype was seen a few times. The chain employs TRBV7-4 and TRBJ2-1; the match to TRBD2 covers 9 bases. Germline V CDR1 and CDR2: SGHVT, SQSDAQ. With 1 base clipped from V and 5 bases from J, the junction kept 9 bases outside the gene matches. CDR3 length equals 17 residues. The CDR3 sequence is CASSLGLAEAPHNEQFF. CDR3 DNA: TGTGCCAGCAGCTTAGGACTAGCGGAGGCCCCTCACAATGAGCAGTTCTTC. The complete variable domain, with remaining parts taken from reference TRBV7-4 and TRBJ2-1, reads GAGVSQSPRYKVAKRGRDVALRCDSISGHVTLYWYRQTLGQGSEVLTYSQSDAQRDKSGRPSGRFSAERPERSVSTLKIQRTEQGDSAVYLCASSLGLAEAPHNEQFFGPGTRLTVL.

This clonotype was seen ten or more times. The rearrangement links TRBV28 to TRBJ1-5; TRBD1 matches at 9 bases. CDR3 length: 14 amino acids. Germline V gene lookup returns CDR1 MDHEN and CDR2 SYDVKM. V gave up 6 bases and J gave up 2 bases; unmatched junction bases: 2. This CDR3 is CASSRTGGNQPQHF. The CDR3, as DNA: TGTGCCAGCAGCCGGACAGGGGGCAATCAGCCCCAGCATTTT.

This clonotype was seen ten or more times. An end of the junction does not agree with germline; a read error may underlie this. The gene calls are TRBV7-2 and TRBJ2-6, with a possible D match to TRBD1 (5 bases). Germline V gene sequence: CDR1 SGHTA, CDR2 FQGNSA. This CDR3 contains 16 residues. The CDR3 loop is CASSLARSSGANALTF. CDR3 sequence (DNA): TGTGCCAGCAGCTTAGCGAGGAGCTCTGGGGCCAACGCCCTGACTTTC.

This rearrangement joins TRBV24-1 to TRBJ2-2; 8 positions agree with TRBD2. J was trimmed by 1 base and V by 9 bases; bases with no gene match: 6. There are 15 residues in the CDR3. The germline V gene encodes CDR1 KGHDR and CDR2 SFDVKD. CDR3 loop: CATARRGVNTGELFF. The CDR3 DNA sequence: TGTGCCACCGCACGGCGGGGGGTGAACACCGGGGAGCTGTTTTTT.

This clonotype appeared many times. This chain joins TRBV5-5 and TRBJ1-2; D is undetermined. Deletions cut 4 bases from V and 7 bases from J, with 17 bases between. The CDR3 has 14 amino acids. From germline, CDR1 is SGHKS and CDR2 YYEKEE (reference sequence). DNA of the CDR3: TGTGCCAGCAGCCCCGACCAAGGGTCCGCTGGCTACACCTTC. Its protein product is CASSPDQGSAGYTF.

This clonotype was counted ten times or more. CDR3 coding DNA: TGTGCCAGCAGTTGGGCCCGGCCAACAGATACGCAGTATTTT. This encodes CASSWARPTDTQYF. The chain recombines TRBV27 with TRBJ2-3; D is ambiguous. V lost 4 bases and J 3 bases, leaving 11 bases between the germline ends. The CDR3 runs to 14 residues. Germline CDR1 MNHEY, CDR2 SMNVEV (reference sequence).

This clonotype was seen ten or more times. The chain employs TRBV20-1 and TRBJ1-3; a weak D match, TRBD1 (5 bases). Trimming stripped 3 bases from V and 0 bases from J, with 9 bases between. CDR3 length equals 14 residues. In germline, CDR1 is DFQATT, CDR2 SNEGSKA (reference sequence). The DNA of the CDR3 is TGCAGTGCTAGGGAGGGGAACTCTGGAAACACCATATATTTT. It yields the protein CSAREGNSGNTIYF.